This T cell receptor beta chain was captured by sequencing in a study of cytomegalovirus exposure and HLA in healthy donors. Findings and caveats of the study: For most TCR beta V segments, an earlier analysis put the productive rate at about 87% or about 30% of the time. Reportedly, fewer N-insertions than the approximately 610-donor mean appeared in an Asian-associated ancestry cluster in a later analysis. HLA-A and HLA-B allele assignments for most subjects were reportedly predicted accurately using TCR beta sequences. In vitro confirmation showed three CMV-associated chains to be CMV antigen specific.

Notes on this clone: Its matching antigen is unknown.

The CDR3 has 14 residues. Germline CDR1 and CDR2: MNHEY and SVGAGI. Trimming took 6 bases from V and 8 from J, leaving 14 bases between them. PCR amplification relied on 60 Vbeta primers (plus 13 Jbeta primers). Some clones are missing from TCRdb's copy, which holds only in-frame ones; the method was immunoSEQ multiplex PCR. Of approximately 150,000 clones in the sample, 65% to 80% were seen once. The V gene is TRBV6-5, the J gene TRBJ1-6, with D possibly TRBD1 on 5 matching bases. The receptor comes from a male donor in good health and CMV-seronegative. The sequencing sample was made of PBMCs. DNA of the CDR3: TGTGCCAGCAGCCGGACACGGGAGGATTCACCCCTCCACTTT. Translation gives CASSRTREDSPLHF.